This T cell receptor beta chain was captured by sequencing in a study of blood T cell repertoires in COVID-19. About the study: Sources were T cells, B-cell-depleted T cells, or PBMCs; the material itself was cDNA or gDNA.

Libraries were prepared by immunoSEQ multiplex PCR; TCRdb keeps only in-frame clonotypes and omits some of them. The profile covers approximately 170,000 clones, with approximately 84% appearing a single time and roughly 3.2% taken by the ten largest. The sequencing input was PBMCs or T cells enriched from blood (not recorded which). The receptor was derived from a woman aged 25-40 years who had recovered from COVID-19.

The CDR3 sequence: CASSFDQVQETQYF. CDR3 bases: TGTGCCAGCAGTTTCGATCAGGTTCAAGAGACCCAGTACTTC. The chain is built from TRBV28 and TRBJ2-5, with D unclear. The CDR3 sequence is 14 residues long. Trimming took 3 bases from V and 2 from J, leaving 10 bases between them. Germline CDR1 is MDHEN and CDR2 is SYDVKM.